This T cell receptor (beta chain) was retrieved from a study of shared clonotypes between healthy human individuals. Germline V gene sequence: CDR1 LGHNA, CDR2 YNFKEQ. CDR3 length: 14 residues. With 4 bases removed from V and 5 bases from J, the gap between germline ends came to 11 bases. The assay was immunoSEQ multiplex PCR, and TCRdb's table has in-frame clones only and misses some. The data contain a few hundred thousand clones, approximately 65% of them singletons. The TCR sequence derives from a man younger than 45 in good health. What was sequenced was memory CD4+ T cells sorted from blood. The subset was: CD45RA-negative fraction. The gene calls are TRBV4-2 and TRBJ2-2; the D gene is possibly TRBD2 (5 bases). CDR3 DNA: TGTGCCAGCAGCCTCAACCGGGGAACCGGGGAGCTGTTTTTT. Translated: CASSLNRGTGELFF.